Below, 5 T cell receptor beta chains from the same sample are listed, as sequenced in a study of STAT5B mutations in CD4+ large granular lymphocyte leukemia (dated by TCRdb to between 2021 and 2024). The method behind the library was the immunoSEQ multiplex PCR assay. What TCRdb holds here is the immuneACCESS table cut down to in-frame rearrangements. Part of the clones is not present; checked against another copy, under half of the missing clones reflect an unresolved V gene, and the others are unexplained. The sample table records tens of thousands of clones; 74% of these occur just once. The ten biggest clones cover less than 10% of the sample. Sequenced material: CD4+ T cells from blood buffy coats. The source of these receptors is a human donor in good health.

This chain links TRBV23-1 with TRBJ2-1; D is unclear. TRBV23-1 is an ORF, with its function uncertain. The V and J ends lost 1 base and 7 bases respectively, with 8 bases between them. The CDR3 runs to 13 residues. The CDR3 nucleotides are TGCGCCAGCAGTCAATATAAGGAGAATGAGCAGTTCTTC. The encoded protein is CASSQYKENEQFF.

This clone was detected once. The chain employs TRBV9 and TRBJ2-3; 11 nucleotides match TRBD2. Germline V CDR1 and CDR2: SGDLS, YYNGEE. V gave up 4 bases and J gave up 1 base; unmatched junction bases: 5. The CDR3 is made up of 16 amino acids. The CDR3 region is CASSPLTSGGTDTQYF. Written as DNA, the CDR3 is TGTGCCAGCAGCCCCCTGACTAGCGGGGGCACAGATACGCAGTATTTT. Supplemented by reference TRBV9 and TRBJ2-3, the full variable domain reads DSGVTQTPKHLITATGQRVTLRCSPRSGDLSVYWYQQSLDQGLQFLIQYYNGEERAKGNILERFSAQQFPDLHSELNLSSLELGDSALYFCASSPLTSGGTDTQYFGPGTRLTVL.

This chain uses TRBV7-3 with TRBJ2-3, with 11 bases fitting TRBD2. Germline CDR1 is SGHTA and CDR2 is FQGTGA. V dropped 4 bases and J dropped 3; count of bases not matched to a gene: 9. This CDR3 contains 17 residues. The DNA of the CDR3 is TGTGCCAGCAGCTCCCGAGTAGCGGGAGGGCCGACAGATACGCAGTATTTT. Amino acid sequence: CASSSRVAGGPTDTQYF.

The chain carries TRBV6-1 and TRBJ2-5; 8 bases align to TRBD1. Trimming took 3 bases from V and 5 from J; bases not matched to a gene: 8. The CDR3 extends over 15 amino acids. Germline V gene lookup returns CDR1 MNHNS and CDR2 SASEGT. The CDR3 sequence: CASSEYGQGRETQYF. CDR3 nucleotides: TGTGCCAGCAGTGAGTACGGACAGGGCCGCGAGACCCAGTACTTC.

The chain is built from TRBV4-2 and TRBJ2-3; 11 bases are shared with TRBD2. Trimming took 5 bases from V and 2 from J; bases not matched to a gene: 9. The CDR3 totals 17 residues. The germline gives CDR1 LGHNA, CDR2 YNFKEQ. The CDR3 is CASSILAGGSNTDTQYF. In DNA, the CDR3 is TGTGCCAGCAGCATTCTAGCGGGGGGATCCAACACAGATACGCAGTATTTT.